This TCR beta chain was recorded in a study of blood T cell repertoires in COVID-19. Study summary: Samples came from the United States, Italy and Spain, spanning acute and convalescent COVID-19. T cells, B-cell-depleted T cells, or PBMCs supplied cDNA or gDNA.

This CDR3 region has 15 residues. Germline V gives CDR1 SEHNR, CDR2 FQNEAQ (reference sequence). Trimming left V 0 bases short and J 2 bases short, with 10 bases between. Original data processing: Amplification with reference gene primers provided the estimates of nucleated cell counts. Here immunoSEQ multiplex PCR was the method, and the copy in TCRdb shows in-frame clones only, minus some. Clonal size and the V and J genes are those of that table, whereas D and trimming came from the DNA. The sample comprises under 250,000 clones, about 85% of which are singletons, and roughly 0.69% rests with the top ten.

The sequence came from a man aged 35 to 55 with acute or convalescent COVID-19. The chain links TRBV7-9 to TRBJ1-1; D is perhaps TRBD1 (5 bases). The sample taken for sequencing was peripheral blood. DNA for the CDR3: TGTGCCAGCAGCTTAGCGAGACAGAAAAACACTGAAGCTTTCTTT. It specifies CASSLARQKNTEAFF.